This note documents a single TCR beta chain sequence. Antigen specificity is unknown. Germline V gene sequence: CDR1 MDHEN, CDR2 SYDVKM. Losses at the gene ends were 9 bases for V and 7 bases for J; bases not matched to a gene: 21. This CDR3 has 17 residues. The table came from immunoSEQ multiplex PCR; TCRdb's copy has only in-frame clones and leaves some out. The repertoire holds 150,000 or so clones, with 90% as singletons. The data belong to a study of T cell responses to AZD1222 COVID-19 vaccine. The study's findings and limits: Only after the peak T cell response were repertoires sampled. Dominant CD4 TCR responses targeted spike regions 160-218 and 743-854.

Here the sequenced sample was peripheral blood, taken on day 0 of AZD1222 vaccination. The J gene is TRBJ1-2, the V gene TRBV28; TRBD1 matches 9 bases. The sequence came from an adult in good health. For the CDR3, the DNA is TGTGCCAGTCAGGAGTCCGGGACAGGGCGTCCTCGGGCTGGCTACACCTTC. Protein sequence: CASQESGTGRPRAGYTF.